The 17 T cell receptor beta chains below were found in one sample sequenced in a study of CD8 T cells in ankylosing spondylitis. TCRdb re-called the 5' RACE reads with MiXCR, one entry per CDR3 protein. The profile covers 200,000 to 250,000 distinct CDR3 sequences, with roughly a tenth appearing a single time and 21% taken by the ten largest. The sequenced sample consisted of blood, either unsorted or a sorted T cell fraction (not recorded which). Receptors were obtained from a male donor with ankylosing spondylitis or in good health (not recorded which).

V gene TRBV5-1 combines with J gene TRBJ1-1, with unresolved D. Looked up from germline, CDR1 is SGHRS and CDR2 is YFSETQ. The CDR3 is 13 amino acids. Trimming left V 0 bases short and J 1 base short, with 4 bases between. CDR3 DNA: TGCGCCAGCAGCTTGGAGGCGAACACTGAAGCTTTCTTT. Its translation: CASSLEANTEAFF.

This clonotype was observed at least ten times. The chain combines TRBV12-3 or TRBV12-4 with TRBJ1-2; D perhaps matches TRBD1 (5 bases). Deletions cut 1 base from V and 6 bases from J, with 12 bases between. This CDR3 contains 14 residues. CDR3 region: CASSLVRETDGYTF. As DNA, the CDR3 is TGTGCCAGCAGTTTAGTCAGGGAAACGGATGGCTACACCTTC.

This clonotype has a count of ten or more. This CDR3 reads CASTLLAGRDTEQYF. The DNA of the CDR3 is TGTGCCAGCACCCTCCTAGCGGGGCGGGATACTGAGCAGTACTTC. The chain couples TRBV7-9 to TRBJ2-7; 9 nucleotides line up with TRBD2. Germline V lookup: CDR1 SEHNR, CDR2 FQNEAQ (reference sequence). The CDR3 contains 15 residues. The J segment lost 7 bases and the V segment lost 7 bases, leaving 14 bases of the junction unmatched.

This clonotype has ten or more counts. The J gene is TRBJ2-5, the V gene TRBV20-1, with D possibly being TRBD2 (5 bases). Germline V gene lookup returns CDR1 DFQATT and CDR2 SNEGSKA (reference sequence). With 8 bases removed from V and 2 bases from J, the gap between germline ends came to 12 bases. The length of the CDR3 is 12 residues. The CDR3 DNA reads TGCAGTATACTAGATAAACAAGAGACCCAGTACTTC. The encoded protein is CSILDKQETQYF.

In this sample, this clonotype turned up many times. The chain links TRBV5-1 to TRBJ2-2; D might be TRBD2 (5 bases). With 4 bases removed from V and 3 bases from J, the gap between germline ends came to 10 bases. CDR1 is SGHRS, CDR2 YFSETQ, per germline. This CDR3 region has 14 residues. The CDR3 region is CASSPGGHTGELFF. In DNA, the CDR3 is TGCGCCAGCAGCCCTGGCGGGCACACCGGGGAGCTGTTTTTT.

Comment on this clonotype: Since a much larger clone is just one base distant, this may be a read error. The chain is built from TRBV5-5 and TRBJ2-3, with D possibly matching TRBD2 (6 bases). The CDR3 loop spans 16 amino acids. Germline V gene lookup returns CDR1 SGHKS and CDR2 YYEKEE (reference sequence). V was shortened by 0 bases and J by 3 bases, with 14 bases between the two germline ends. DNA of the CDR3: TGTGCCAGCAGCTTGGGGGGTGTACTAGCAACAGATACGCAGTATTTT. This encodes CASSLGGVLATDTQYF.

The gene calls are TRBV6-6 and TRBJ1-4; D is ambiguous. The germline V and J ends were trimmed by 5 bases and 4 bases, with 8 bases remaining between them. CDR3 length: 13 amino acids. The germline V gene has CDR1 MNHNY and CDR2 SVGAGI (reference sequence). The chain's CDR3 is CASSPPGNEKLFF. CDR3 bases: TGTGCCAGCAGTCCCCCGGGTAATGAAAAACTGTTTTTT.

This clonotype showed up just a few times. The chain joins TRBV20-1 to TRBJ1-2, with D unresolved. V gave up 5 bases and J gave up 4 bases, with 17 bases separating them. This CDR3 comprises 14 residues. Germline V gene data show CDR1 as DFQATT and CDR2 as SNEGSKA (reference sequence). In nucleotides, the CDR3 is TGCAGTGCTGGACCAGTGGACCGGGGCTATGGCTACACCTTC. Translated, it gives CSAGPVDRGYGYTF.

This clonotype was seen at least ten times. The CDR3 sequence: CASSLYHPTYGYTF. As DNA, the CDR3 is TGTGCCAGCAGTTTATACCACCCCACCTATGGCTACACCTTC. This rearrangement joins TRBV12-3 or TRBV12-4 to TRBJ1-2; no clear D gene. V lost 2 bases and J lost 4, with 11 bases in between. The CDR3 runs 14 residues.

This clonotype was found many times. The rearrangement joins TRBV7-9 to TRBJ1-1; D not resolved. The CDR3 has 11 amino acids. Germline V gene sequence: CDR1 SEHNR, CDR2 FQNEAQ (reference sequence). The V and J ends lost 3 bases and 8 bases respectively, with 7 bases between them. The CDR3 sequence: CASSLGGEAFF. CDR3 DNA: TGTGCCAGCAGCTTGGGTGGAGAAGCTTTCTTT.

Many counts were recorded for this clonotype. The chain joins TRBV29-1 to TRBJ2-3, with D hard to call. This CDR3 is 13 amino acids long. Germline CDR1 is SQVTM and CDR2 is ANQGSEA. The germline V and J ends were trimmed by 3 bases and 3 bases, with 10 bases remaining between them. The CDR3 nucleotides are TGCAGCGTTGATCCGCAGAGTACAGATACGCAGTATTTT. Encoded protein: CSVDPQSTDTQYF.

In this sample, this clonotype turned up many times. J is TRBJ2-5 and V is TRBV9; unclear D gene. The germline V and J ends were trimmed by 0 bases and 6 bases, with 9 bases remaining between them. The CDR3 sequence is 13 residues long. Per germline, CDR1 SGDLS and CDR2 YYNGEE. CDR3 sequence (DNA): TGTGCCAGCAGCGTAGAAGTTGGGAAGACCCAGTACTTC. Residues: CASSVEVGKTQYF.

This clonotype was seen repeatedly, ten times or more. As DNA, the CDR3 is TGCAGTGCTCAACCACCGGACGGACAAGAGACCCAGTACTTC. It yields the protein CSAQPPDGQETQYF. This chain connects TRBV20-1 to TRBJ2-5; D not certain. The CDR3 is 14 amino acids. V was cut by 5 bases and J by 2 bases, with 15 bases left in between. Germline V gene data show CDR1 as DFQATT and CDR2 as SNEGSKA (reference sequence).

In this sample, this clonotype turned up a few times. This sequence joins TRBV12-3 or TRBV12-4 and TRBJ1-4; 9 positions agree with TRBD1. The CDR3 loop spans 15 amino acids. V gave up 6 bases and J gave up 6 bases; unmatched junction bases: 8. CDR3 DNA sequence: TGTGCCAGCAGGGATAGAGGACAGGGGCATGAAAAACTGTTTTTT. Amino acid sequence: CASRDRGQGHEKLFF.

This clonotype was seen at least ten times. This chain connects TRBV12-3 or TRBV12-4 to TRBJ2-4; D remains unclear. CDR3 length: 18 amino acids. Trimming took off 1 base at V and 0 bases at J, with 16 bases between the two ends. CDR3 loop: CASSLGPMQYLAKNIQYF. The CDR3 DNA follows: TGTGCCAGCAGTTTAGGGCCAATGCAGTACCTAGCCAAAAACATTCAGTACTTC.

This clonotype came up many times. Here the CDR3 DNA reads TGTGCCAGCAGCCCCGGGACAGGGGAAGTCGAGACCCAGTACTTC. The encoded protein is CASSPGTGEVETQYF. The genes are TRBV12-3 or TRBV12-4 and TRBJ2-5; 10 positions match TRBD1. This CDR3 is 15 amino acids long. V was clipped by 6 bases and J by 5 bases; unmatched bases: 9.

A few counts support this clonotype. This chain's CDR3 is CASSLAGSGGVTDTQYF. The CDR3 DNA reads as TGTGCCAGCAGCTTAGCCGGTAGCGGGGGAGTCACAGATACGCAGTATTTT. The chain combines TRBV7-2 with TRBJ2-3; 9 positions match TRBD2. Losses at the gene ends were 0 bases for V and 2 bases for J; bases not matched to a gene: 6. This CDR3 is 17 amino acids long. Germline CDR1 is SGHTA and CDR2 is FQGNSA.